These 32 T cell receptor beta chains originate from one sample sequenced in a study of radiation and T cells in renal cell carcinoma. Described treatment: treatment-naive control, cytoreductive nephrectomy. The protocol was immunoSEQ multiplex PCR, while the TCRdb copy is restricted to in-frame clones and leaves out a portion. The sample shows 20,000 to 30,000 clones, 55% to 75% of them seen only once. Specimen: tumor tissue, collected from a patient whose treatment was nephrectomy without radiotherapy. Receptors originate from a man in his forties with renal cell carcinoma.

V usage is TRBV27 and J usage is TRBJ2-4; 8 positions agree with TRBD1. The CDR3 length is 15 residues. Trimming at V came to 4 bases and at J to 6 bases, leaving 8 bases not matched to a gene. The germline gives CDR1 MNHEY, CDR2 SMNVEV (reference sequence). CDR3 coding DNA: TGTGCCAGCAGTTCACCCCGACAGGGGTCAAACATTCAGTACTTC. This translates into CASSSPRQGSNIQYF.

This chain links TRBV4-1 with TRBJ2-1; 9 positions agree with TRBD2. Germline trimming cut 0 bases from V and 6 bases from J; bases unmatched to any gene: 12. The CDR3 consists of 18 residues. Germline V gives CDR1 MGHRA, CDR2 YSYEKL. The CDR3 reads CASSQDFVGREGGNEQFF. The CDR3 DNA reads TGCGCCAGCAGCCAAGATTTTGTCGGGCGGGAGGGGGGCAATGAGCAGTTCTTC.

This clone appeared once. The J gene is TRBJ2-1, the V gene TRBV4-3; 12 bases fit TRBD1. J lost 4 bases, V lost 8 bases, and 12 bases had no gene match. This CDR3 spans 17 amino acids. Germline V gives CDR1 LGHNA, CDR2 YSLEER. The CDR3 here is CASGSPGQGAGYNEQFF. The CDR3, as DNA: TGCGCCAGCGGATCGCCGGGACAGGGGGCGGGGTACAATGAGCAGTTCTTC.

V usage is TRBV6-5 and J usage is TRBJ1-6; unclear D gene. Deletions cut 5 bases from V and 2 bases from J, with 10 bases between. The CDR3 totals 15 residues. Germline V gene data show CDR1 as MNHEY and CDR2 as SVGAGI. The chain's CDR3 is CASSARVPYNSPLHF. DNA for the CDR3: TGTGCCAGCAGTGCCCGGGTGCCCTATAATTCACCCCTCCACTTT.

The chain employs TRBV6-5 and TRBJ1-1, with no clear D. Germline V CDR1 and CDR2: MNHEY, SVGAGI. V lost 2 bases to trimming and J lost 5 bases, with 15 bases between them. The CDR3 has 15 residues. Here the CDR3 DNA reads TGTGCCAGCAGTTACGACGGGTTGGGAAGGACTGAAGCTTTCTTT. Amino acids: CASSYDGLGRTEAFF.

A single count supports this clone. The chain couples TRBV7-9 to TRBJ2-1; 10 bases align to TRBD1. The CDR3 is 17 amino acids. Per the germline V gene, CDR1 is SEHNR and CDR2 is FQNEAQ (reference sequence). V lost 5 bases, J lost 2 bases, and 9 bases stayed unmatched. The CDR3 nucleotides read TGTGCCAGCAGCCGACGATTCGGACAGGGGGCCTACAATGAGCAGTTCTTC. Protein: CASSRRFGQGAYNEQFF.

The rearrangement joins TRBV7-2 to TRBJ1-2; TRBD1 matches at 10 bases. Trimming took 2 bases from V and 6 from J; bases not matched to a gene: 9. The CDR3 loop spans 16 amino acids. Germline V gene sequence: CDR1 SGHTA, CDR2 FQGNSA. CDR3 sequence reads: CASSLHYGQGGNGYTF. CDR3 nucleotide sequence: TGTGCCAGCAGCTTACACTATGGACAGGGGGGGAATGGCTACACCTTC. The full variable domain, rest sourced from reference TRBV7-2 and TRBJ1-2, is GAGVSQSPSNKVTEKGKDVELRCDPISGHTALYWYRQSLGQGLEFLIYFQGNSAPDKSGLPSDRFSAERTGGSVSTLTIQRTQQEDSAVYLCASSLHYGQGGNGYTFGSGTRLTVV.

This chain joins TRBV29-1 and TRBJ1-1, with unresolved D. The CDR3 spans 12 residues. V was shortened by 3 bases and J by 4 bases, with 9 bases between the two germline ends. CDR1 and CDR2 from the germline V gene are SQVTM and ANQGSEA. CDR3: CSVDRPFTEAFF. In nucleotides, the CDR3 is TGCAGCGTTGACAGACCTTTCACTGAAGCTTTCTTT.

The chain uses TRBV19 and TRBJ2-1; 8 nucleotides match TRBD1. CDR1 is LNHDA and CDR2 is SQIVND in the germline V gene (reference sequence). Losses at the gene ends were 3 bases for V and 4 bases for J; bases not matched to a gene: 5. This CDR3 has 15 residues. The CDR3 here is CASSMEGQVYNEQFF. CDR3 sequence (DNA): TGTGCCAGTAGTATGGAGGGACAGGTATACAATGAGCAGTTCTTC.

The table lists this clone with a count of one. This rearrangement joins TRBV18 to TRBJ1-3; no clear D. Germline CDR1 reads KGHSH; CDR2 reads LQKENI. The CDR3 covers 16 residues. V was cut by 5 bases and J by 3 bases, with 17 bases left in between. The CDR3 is CASSITPGTSGNTIYF. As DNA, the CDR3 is TGTGCCAGCTCAATCACGCCAGGTACTAGTGGAAACACCATATATTTT.

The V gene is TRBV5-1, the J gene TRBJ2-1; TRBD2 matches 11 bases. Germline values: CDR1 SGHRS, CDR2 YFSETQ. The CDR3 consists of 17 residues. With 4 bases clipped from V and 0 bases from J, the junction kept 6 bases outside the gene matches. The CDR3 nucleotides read TGCGCCAGCAGCCTTAGCGGGAGGGCTGGCTCCTACAATGAGCAGTTCTTC. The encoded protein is CASSLSGRAGSYNEQFF. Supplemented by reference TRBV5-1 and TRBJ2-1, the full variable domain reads KAGVTQTPRYLIKTRGQQVTLSCSPISGHRSVSWYQQTPGQGLQFLFEYFSETQRNKGNFPGRFSGRQFSNSRSEMNVSTLELGDSALYLCASSLSGRAGSYNEQFFGPGTRLTVL.

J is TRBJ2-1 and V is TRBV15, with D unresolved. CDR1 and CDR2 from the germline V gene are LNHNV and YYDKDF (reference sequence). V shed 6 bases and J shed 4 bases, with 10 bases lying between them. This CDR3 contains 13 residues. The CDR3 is CATRSDGYNEQFF. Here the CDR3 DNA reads TGTGCCACCAGATCCGACGGTTACAATGAGCAGTTCTTC.

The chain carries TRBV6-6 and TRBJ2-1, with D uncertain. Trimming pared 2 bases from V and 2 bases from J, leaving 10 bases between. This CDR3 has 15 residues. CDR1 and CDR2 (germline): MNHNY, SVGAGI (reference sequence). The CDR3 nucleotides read TGTGCCAGCAGTTACGGGGTGTCGGCCTACAATGAGCAGTTCTTC. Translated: CASSYGVSAYNEQFF.

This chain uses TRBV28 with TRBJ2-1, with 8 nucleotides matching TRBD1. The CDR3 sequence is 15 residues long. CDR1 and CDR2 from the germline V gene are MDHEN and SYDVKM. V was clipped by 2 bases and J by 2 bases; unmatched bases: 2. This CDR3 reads CASSLGQGTYNEQFF. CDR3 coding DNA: TGTGCCAGCAGTTTAGGACAGGGAACCTACAATGAGCAGTTCTTC.

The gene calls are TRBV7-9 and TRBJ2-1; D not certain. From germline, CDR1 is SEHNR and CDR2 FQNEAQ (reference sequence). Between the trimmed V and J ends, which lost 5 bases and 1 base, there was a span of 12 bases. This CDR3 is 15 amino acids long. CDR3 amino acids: CASSLDGLSYNEQFF. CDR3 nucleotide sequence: TGTGCCAGCAGCCTTGACGGCCTTTCCTACAATGAGCAGTTCTTC.

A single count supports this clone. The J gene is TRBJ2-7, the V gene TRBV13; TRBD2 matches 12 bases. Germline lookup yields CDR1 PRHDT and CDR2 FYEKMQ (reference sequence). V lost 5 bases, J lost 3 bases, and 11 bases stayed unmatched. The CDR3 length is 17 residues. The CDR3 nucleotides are TGTGCCAGCAGCACTCGTGGACTAGCGGGAACTCACTACGAGCAGTACTTC. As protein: CASSTRGLAGTHYEQYF.

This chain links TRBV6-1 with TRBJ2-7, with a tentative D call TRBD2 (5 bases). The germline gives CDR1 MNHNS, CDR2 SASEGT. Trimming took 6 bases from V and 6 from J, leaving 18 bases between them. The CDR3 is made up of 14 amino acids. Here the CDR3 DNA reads TGTGCCAGCAGCCCAAATATGAGGGTAGGCGAGCAGTACGTC. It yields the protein CASSPNMRVGEQYV.

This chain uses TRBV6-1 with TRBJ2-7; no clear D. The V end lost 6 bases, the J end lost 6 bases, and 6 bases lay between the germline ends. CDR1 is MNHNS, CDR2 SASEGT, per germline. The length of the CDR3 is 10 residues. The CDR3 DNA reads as TGTGCCAGCAGAGCAAGCGAGCAGTACTTC. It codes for CASRASEQYF.

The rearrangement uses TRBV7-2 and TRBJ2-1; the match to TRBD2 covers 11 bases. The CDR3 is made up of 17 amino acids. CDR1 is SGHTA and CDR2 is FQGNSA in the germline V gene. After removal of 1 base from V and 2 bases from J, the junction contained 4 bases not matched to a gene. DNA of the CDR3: TGTGCCAGCAGCTTAGAACTAGCGGGAGTAGCCTACAATGAGCAGTTCTTC. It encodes CASSLELAGVAYNEQFF.

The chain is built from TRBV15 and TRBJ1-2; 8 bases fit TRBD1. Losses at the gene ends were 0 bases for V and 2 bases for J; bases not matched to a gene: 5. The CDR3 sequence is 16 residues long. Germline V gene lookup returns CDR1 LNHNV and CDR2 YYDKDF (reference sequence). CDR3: CATSRDGQGANYGYTF. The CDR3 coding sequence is TGTGCCACCAGCAGAGACGGTCAGGGGGCGAACTATGGCTACACCTTC.

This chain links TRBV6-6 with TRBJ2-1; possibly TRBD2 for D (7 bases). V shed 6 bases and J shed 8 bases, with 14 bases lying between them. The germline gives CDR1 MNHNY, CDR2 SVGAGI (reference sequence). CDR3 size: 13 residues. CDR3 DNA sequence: TGTGCCAGCAGCCCCAGAGGGGGGGATGAGCAGTTCTTC. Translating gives CASSPRGGDEQFF.

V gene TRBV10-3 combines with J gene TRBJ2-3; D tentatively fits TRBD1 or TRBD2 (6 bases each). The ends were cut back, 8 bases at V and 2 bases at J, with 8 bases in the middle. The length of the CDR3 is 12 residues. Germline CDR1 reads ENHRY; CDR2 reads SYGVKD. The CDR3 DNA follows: TGTGCCATCGGGGGGCACACAGATACGCAGTATTTT. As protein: CAIGGHTDTQYF.

CDR3 DNA: TGTGCCAGCAGCCGCGGTGGTACGAACACTGAAGCTTTCTTT. This codes for CASSRGGTNTEAFF. The chain joins TRBV27 to TRBJ1-1; D uncertain. The CDR3 consists of 14 residues. Trimming removed 6 bases at V and 1 base at J, with 12 bases between. Germline V gene lookup returns CDR1 MNHEY and CDR2 SMNVEV (reference sequence).

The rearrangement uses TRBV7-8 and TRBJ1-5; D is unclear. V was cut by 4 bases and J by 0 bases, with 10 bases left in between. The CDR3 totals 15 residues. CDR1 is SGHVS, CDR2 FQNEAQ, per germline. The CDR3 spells CASSSTVGSNQPQHF. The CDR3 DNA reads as TGTGCCAGCAGCTCAACAGTTGGTAGCAATCAGCCCCAGCATTTT.

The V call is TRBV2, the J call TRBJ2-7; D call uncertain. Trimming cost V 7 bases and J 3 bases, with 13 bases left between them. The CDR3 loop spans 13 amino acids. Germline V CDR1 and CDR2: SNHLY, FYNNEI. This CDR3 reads CASNPSMIYEQYF. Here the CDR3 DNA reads TGTGCCAGCAACCCTTCCATGATCTACGAGCAGTACTTC.

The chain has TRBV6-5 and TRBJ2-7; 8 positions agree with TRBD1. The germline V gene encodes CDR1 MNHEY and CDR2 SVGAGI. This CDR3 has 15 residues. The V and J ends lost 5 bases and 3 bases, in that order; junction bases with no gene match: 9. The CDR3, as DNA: TGTGCCAGCAGTCCCGGGACAGGCTGGGTCTACGAGCAGTACGTC. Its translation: CASSPGTGWVYEQYV.

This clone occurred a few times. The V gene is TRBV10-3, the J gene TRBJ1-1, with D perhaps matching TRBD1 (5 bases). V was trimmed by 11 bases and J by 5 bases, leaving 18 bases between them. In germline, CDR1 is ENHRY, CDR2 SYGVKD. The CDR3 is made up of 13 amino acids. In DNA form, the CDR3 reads TGTGCCGGGCAGGAGGGGTTGGGGACTGAAGCTTTCTTT. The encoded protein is CAGQEGLGTEAFF.

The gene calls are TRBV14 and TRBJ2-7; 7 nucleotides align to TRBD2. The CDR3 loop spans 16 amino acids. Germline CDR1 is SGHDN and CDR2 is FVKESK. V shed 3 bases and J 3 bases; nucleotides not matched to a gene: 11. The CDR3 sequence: CASSQQTGLLYYEQYF. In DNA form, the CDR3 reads TGTGCCAGCAGCCAGCAAACGGGACTACTATACTACGAGCAGTACTTC.

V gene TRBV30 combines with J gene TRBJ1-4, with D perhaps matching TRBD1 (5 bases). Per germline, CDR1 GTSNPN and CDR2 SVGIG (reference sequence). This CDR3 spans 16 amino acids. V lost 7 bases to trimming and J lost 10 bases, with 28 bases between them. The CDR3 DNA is TGTGCCTCTTACCAAAGGGAAGGGGCTTGGGGCGGAAAACTGTTTTTT. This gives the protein CASYQREGAWGGKLFF. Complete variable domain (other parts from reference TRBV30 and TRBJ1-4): SQTIHQWPATLVQPVGSPLSLECTVEGTSNPNLYWYRQAAGRGLQLLFYSVGIGQISSEVPQNLSASRPQDRQFILSSKKLLLSDSGFYLCASYQREGAWGGKLFFGSGTQLSVL.

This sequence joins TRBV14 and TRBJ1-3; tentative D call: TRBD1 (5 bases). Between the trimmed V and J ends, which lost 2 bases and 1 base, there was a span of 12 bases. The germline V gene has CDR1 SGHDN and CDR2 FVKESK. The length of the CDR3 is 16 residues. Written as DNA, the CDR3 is TGTGCCAGCAGCCAACTTGGGACGTTATCTGGAAACACCATATATTTT. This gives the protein CASSQLGTLSGNTIYF.

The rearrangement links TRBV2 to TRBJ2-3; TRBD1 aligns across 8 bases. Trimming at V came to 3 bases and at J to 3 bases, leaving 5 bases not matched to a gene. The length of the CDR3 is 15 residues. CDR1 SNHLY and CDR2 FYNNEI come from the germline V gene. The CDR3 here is CASSDRGHMTDTQYF. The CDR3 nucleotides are TGTGCCAGCAGTGACAGGGGGCATATGACAGATACGCAGTATTTT.

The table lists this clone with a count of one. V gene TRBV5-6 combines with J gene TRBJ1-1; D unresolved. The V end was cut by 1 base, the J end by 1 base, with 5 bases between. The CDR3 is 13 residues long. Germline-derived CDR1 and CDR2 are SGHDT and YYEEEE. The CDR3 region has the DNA TGTGCCAGCAGCTTGCGACAGAACACTGAAGCTTTCTTT. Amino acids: CASSLRQNTEAFF.